This TCR beta chain was found in a study of cytomegalovirus exposure and HLA in healthy donors. Study as a whole: In a later analysis, it was reported that the approximately 120 validation repertoires had been produced on the same platform as the 666 repertoires belonging to the first cohort.

Germline V lookup: CDR1 SGHDN, CDR2 FVKESK. The CDR3 contains 15 residues. V lost 1 base and J lost 2, with 11 bases in between. TCRdb's table, derived via immunoSEQ multiplex PCR, lists solely in-frame clones and lacks some. The sample has around 150,000 clones; about 95% are singletons. The receptor was isolated from a young woman in good health and CMV-seronegative. Sequenced: PBMCs. The genes are TRBV14 and TRBJ1-2; maybe TRBD1 (5 bases). CDR3 sequence reads: CASSQAGPSNYGYTF. CDR3 sequence (DNA): TGTGCCAGCAGCCAAGCAGGGCCCTCCAACTATGGCTACACCTTC.